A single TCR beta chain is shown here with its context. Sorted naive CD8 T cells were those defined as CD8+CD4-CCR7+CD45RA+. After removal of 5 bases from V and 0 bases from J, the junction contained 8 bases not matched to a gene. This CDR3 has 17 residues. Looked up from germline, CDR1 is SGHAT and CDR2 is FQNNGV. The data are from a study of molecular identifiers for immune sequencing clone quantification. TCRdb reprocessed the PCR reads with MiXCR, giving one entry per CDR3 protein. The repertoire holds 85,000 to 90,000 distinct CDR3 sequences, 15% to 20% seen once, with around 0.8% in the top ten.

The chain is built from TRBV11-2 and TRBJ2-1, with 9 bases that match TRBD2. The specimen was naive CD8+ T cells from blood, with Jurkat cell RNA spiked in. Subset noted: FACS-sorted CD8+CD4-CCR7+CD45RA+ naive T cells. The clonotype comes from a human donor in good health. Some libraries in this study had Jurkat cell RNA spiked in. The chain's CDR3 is CASSPRLADHSYNEQFF. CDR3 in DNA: TGTGCCAGCAGCCCTCGACTAGCGGATCACTCCTACAATGAGCAGTTCTTC.